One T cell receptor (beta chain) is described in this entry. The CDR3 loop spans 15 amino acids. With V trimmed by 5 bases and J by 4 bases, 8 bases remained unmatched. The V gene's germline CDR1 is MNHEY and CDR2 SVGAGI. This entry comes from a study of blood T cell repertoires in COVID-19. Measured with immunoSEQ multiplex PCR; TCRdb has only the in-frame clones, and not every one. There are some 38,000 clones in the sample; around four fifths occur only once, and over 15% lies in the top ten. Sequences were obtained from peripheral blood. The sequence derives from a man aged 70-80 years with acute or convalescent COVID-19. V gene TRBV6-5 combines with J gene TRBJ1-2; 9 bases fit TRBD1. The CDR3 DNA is TGTGCCAGCAGTCTCCTGGGACAGGGAAGCTATGGCTACACCTTC. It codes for CASSLLGQGSYGYTF.